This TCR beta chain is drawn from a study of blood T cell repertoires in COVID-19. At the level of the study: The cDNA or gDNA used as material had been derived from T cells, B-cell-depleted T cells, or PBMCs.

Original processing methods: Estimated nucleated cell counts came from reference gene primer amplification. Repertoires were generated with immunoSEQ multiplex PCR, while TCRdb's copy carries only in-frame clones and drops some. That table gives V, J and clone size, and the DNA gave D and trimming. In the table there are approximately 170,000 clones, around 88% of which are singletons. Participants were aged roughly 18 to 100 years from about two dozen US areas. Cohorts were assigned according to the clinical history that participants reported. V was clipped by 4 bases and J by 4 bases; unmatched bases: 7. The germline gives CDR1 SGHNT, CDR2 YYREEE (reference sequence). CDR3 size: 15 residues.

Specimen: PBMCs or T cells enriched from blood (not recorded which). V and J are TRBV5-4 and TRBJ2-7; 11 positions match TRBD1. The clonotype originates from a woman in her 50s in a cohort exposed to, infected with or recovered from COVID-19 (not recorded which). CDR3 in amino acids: CASSTGTGGVYEQYF. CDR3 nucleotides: TGTGCCAGCAGCACTGGGACAGGGGGTGTTTACGAGCAGTACTTC. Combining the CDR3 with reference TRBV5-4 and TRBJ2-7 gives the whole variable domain ETGVTQSPTHLIKTRGQQVTLRCSSQSGHNTVSWYQQALGQGPQFIFQYYREEENGRGNFPPRFSGLQFPNYSSELNVNALELDDSALYLCASSTGTGGVYEQYFGPGTRLTVT.